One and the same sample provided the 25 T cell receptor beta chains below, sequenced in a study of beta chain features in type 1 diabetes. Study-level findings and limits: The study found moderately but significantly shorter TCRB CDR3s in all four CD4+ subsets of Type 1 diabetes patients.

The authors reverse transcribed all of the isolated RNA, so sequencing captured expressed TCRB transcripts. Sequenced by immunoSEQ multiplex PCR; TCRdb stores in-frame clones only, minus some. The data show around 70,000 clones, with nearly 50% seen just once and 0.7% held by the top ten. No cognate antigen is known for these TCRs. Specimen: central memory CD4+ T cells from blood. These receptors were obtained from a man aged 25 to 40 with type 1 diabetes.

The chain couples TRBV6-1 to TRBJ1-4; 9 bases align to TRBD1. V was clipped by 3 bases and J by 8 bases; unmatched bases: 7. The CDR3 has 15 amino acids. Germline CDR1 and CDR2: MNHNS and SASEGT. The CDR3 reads CASSDTPGQGEKLFF. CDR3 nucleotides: TGTGCCAGCAGTGATACTCCCGGACAGGGGGAAAAACTGTTTTTT.

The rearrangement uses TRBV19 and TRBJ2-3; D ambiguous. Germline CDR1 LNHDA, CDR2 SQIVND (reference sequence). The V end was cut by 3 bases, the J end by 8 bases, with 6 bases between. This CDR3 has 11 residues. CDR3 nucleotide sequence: TGTGCCAGTAGTATTTCGGGTACGCAGTATTTT. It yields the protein CASSISGTQYF.

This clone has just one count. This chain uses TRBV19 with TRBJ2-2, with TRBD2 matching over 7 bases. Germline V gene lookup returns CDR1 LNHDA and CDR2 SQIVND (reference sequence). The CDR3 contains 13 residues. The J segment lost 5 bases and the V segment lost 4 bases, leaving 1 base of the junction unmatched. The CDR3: CASSTRETGELFF. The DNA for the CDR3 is TGTGCCAGTAGTACGCGGGAGACCGGGGAGCTGTTTTTT. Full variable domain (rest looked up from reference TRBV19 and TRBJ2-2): DGGITQSPKYLFRKEGQNVTLSCEQNLNHDAMYWYRQDPGQGLRLIYYSQIVNDFQKGDIAEGYSVSREKKESFPLTVTSAQKNPTAFYLCASSTRETGELFFGEGSRLTVL.

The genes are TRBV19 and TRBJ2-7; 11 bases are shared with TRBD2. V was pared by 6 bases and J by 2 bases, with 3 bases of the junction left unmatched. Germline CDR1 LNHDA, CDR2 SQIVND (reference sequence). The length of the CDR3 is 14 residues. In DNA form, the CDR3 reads TGTGCCAGTAGCGAGGGACTAGCGGCCTACGAGCAGTACTTC. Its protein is CASSEGLAAYEQYF.

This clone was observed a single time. This CDR3 is CASGEADSGNTIYF. In nucleotides, the CDR3 is TGTGCCAGCGGCGAAGCTGACTCTGGAAACACCATATATTTT. The rearrangement joins TRBV9 to TRBJ1-3; no definite D call. The CDR3 is 14 residues long. From germline, CDR1 is SGDLS and CDR2 YYNGEE. V lost 7 bases and J 0 bases, leaving 11 bases between the germline ends.

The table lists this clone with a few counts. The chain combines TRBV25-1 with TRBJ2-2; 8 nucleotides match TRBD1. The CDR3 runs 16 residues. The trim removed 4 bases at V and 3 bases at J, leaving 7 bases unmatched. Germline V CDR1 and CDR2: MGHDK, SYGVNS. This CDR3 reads CASSARTGMDTGELFF. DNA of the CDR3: TGTGCCAGCAGTGCACGGACAGGGATGGACACCGGGGAGCTGTTTTTT. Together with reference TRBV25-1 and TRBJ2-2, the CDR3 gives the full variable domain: EADIYQTPRYLVIGTGKKITLECSQTMGHDKMYWYQQDPGMELHLIHYSYGVNSTEKGDLSSESTVSRIRTEHFPLTLESARPSHTSQYLCASSARTGMDTGELFFGEGSRLTVL.

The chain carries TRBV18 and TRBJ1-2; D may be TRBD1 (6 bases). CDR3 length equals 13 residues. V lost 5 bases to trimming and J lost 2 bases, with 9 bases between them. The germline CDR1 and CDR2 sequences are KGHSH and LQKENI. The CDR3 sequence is CASSVTGNYGYTF. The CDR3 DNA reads TGTGCCAGCTCAGTTACAGGGAACTATGGCTACACCTTC.

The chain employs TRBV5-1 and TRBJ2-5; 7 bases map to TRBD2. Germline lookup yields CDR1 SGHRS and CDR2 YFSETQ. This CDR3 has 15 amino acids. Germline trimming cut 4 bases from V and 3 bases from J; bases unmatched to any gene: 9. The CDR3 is CASSLRTSREETQYF. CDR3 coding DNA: TGCGCCAGCAGCCTAAGGACTAGTAGGGAAGAGACCCAGTACTTC.

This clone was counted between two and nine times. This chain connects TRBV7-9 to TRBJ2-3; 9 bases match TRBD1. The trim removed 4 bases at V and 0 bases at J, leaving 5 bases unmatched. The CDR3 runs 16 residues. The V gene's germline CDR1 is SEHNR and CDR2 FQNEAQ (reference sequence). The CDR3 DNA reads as TGTGCCAGCAGCTCAGGGACAGGGATAAGCACAGATACGCAGTATTTT. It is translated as CASSSGTGISTDTQYF.

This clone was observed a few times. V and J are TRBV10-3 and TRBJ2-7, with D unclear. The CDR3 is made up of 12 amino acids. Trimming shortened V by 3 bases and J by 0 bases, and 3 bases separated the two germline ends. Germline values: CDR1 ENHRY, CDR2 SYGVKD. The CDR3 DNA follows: TGTGCCATCAGTGACAGCTCCTACGAGCAGTACTTC. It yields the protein CAISDSSYEQYF.

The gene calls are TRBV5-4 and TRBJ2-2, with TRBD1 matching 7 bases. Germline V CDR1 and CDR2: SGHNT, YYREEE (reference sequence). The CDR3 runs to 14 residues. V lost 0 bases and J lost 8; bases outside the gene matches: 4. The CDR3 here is CASSLEGQRGELFF. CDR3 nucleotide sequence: TGTGCCAGCAGCTTGGAGGGACAGCGAGGGGAGCTGTTTTTT.

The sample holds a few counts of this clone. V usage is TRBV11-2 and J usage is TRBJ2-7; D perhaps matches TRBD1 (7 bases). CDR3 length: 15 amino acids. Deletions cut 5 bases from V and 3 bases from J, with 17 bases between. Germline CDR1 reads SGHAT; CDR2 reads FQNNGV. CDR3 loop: CASSLGQPGDYEQYF. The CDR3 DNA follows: TGTGCCAGCAGCCTGGGACAGCCGGGGGACTACGAGCAGTACTTC.

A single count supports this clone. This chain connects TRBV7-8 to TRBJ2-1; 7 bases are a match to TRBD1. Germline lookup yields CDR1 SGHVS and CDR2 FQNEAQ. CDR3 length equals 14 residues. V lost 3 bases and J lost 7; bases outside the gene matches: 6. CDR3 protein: CASSLGTALNEQFF. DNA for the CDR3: TGTGCCAGCAGCTTGGGGACAGCTCTAAATGAGCAGTTCTTC. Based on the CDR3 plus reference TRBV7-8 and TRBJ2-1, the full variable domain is GAGVSQSPRYKVAKRGQDVALRCDPISGHVSLFWYQQALGQGPEFLTYFQNEAQLDKSGLPSDRFFAERPEGSVSTLKIQRTQQEDSAVYLCASSLGTALNEQFFGPGTRLTVL.

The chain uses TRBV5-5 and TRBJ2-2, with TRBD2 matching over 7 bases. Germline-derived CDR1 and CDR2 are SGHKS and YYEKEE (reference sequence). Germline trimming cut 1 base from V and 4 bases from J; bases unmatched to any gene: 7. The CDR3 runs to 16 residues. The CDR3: CASSLLGGSGTGELFF. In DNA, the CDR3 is TGTGCCAGCAGCTTGTTGGGGGGGTCTGGCACCGGGGAGCTGTTTTTT.

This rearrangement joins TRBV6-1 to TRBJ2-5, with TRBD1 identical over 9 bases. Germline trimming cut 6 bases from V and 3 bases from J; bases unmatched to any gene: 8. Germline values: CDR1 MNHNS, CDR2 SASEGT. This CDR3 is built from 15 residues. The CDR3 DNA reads TGTGCCAGCAGAGGTCCCGGGACAGGGAAAGAGACCCAGTACTTC. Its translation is CASRGPGTGKETQYF.

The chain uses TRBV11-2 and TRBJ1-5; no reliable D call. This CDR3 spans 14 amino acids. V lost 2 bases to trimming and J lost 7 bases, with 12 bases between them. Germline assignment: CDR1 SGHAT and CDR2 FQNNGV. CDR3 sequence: CASSLPGAGQPQHF. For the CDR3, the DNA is TGTGCCAGCAGCTTACCAGGTGCAGGACAGCCCCAGCATTTT.

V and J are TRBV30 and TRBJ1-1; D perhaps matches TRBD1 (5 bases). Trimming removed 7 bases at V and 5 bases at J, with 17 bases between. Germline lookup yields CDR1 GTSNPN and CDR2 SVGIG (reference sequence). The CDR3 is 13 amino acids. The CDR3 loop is CASTGGSRTEAFF. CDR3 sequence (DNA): TGTGCCTCTACCGGGGGATCGCGGACTGAAGCTTTCTTT.

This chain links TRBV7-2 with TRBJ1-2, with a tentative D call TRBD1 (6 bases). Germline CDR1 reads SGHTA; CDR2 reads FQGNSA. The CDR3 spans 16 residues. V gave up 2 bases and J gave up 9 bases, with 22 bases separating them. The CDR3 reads CASSLPLLGQSGSYTF. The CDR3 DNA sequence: TGTGCCAGCAGCTTACCTCTCTTGGGACAATCGGGGAGCTACACCTTC.

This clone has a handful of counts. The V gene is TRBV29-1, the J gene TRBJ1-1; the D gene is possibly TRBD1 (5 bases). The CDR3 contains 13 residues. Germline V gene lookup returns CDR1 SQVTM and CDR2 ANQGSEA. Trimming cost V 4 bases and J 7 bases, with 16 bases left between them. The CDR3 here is CSVVPGVKNEAFF. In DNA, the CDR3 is TGCAGCGTTGTTCCGGGGGTTAAAAATGAAGCTTTCTTT.

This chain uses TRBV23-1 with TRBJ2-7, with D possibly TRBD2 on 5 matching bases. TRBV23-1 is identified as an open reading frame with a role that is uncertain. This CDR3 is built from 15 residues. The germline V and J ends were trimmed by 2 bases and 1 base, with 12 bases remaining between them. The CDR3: CASSQDGTGSYEQYF. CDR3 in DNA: TGCGCCAGCAGTCAAGATGGCACGGGGTCCTACGAGCAGTACTTC.

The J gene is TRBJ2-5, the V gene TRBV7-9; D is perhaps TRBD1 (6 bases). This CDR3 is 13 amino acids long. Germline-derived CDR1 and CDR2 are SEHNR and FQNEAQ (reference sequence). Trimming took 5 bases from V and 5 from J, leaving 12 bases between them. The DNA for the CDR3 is TGTGCCAGCAGCAGGGGGTTTGCGGAGACCCAGTACTTC. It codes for CASSRGFAETQYF.

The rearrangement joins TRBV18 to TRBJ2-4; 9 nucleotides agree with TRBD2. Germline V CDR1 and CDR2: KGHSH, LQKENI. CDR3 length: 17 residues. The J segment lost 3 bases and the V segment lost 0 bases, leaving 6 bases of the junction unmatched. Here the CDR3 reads CASSPPKTSGGKNIQYF. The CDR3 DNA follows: TGTGCCAGCTCACCACCGAAGACTAGCGGTGGCAAAAACATTCAGTACTTC.

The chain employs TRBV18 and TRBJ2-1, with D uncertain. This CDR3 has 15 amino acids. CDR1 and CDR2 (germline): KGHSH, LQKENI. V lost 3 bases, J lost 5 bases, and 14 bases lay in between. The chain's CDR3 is CASSPSFTENNEQFF. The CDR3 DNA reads TGTGCCAGCTCACCGAGCTTTACAGAGAACAATGAGCAGTTCTTC.

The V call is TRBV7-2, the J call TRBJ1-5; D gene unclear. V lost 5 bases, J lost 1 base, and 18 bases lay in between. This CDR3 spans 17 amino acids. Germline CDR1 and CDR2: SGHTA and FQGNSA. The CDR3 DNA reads TGTGCCAGCAGCCCCGGGAGTCCAGCGTTAAGCAATCAGCCCCAGCATTTT. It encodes CASSPGSPALSNQPQHF.

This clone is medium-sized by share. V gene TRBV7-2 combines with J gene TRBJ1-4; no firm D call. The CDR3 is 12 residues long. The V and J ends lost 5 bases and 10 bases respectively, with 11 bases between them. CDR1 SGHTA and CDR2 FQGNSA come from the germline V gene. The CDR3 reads CASSVDGRKLFF. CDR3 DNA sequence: TGTGCCAGCAGCGTGGACGGGAGAAAACTGTTTTTT.